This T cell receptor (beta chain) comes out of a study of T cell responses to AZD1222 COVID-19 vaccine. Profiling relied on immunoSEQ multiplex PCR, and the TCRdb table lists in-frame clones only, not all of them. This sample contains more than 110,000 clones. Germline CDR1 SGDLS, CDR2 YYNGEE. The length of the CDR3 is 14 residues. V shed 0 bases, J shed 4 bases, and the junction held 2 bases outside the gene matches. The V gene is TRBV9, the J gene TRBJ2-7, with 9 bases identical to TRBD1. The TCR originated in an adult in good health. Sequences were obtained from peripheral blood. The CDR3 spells CASSVGGTGYEQYF. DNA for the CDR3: TGTGCCAGCAGCGTAGGTGGGACAGGGTACGAGCAGTACTTC.